Each of the 6 T cell receptor beta chains below was sequenced from the same sample in a study of blood T cells in healthy people across ages. The second PCR ran roughly 7 to 12 cycles with a sample-barcoded 5' primer and J-beta primers. TCRdb independently ran MiXCR on the 5' RACE reads; one entry per CDR3 protein. The sample consists of 1,500,000 or so distinct CDR3 sequences, approximately 43% of them appearing once. The sequenced sample was blood. These receptor sequences come from a woman aged 18-29 years in good health.

V usage is TRBV4-1 and J usage is TRBJ2-1, with D maybe TRBD2 (5 bases). Per germline, CDR1 MGHRA and CDR2 YSYEKL. V lost 2 bases and J lost 13, with 18 bases in between. The CDR3 length is 14 residues. CDR3 sequence: CASSQRGLQETQFF. The CDR3 bases are TGCGCCAGCAGCCAACGCGGGCTCCAAGAGACCCAGTTCTTC.

This chain uses TRBV10-3 with TRBJ2-1; 9 nucleotides match TRBD1. V shed 7 bases, J shed 10 bases, and the junction held 11 bases outside the gene matches. From germline, CDR1 is ENHRY and CDR2 SYGVKD. The CDR3 is made up of 14 amino acids. The CDR3 bases are TGTGCCATCACCCCAGGACAGGGGCTAAAGGAGCAGTTCTTC. Residues: CAITPGQGLKEQFF.

The chain uses TRBV6-5 and TRBJ2-2; D is undetermined. Germline V CDR1 and CDR2: MNHEY, SVGAGI. The CDR3 sequence is 12 residues long. Trimming shortened V by 7 bases and J by 5 bases, and 8 bases separated the two germline ends. The CDR3 spells CASTKGTGELFF. In DNA form, the CDR3 reads TGTGCCAGCACAAAAGGGACCGGGGAGCTGTTTTTT.

The chain is built from TRBV5-1 and TRBJ2-1, with 7 bases lining up with TRBD2. Germline V CDR1 and CDR2: SGHRS, YFSETQ. The CDR3 contains 15 residues. V was clipped by 4 bases and J by 3 bases; unmatched bases: 7. As DNA, the CDR3 is TGCGCCAGCAGCGGGGCTAGCGGAGACTACAATGAGCAGTTCTTC. Its protein is CASSGASGDYNEQFF.

The chain carries TRBV5-1 and TRBJ2-7; D may be TRBD2 (6 bases). Trimming left V 3 bases short and J 3 bases short, with 16 bases between. The CDR3 extends over 15 amino acids. The germline V gene encodes CDR1 SGHRS and CDR2 YFSETQ. The CDR3 bases are TGCGCCAGCAGCTACGAACCGGGACTGAACTACGAGCAGTACTTC. Translated: CASSYEPGLNYEQYF.

This chain connects TRBV5-5 to TRBJ1-2, with D perhaps matching TRBD1 (5 bases). Germline V gives CDR1 SGHKS, CDR2 YYEKEE (reference sequence). V was pared by 0 bases and J by 7 bases, with 13 bases between. The CDR3 has 14 residues. The CDR3, as DNA: TGTGCCAGCAGCTTGGTTAGTGGGGGGACTGGCTACACCTTC. Translation gives CASSLVSGGTGYTF.